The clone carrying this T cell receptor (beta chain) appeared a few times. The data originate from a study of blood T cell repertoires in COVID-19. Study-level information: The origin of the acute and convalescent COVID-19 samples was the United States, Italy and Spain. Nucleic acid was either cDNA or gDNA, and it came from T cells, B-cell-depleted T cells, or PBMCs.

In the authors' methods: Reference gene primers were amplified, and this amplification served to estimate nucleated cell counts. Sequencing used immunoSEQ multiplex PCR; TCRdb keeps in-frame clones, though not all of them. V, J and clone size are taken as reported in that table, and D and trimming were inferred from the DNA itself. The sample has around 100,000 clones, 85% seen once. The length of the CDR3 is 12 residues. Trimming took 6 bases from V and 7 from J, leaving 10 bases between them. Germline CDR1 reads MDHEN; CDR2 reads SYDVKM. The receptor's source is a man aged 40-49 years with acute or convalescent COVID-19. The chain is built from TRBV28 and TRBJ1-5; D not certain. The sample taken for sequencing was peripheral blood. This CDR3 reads CASRTHGQPQHF. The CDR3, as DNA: TGTGCCAGCAGGACTCACGGACAGCCCCAGCATTTT.